This T cell receptor beta chain was sequenced for a study of blood T cell repertoires in COVID-19. Trimming cost V 5 bases and J 3 bases; bases outside gene matches: 7. Germline CDR1 MNHEY, CDR2 SMNVEV (reference sequence). CDR3 size: 16 residues. This table comes from immunoSEQ multiplex PCR, and its TCRdb copy is limited to in-frame clones, with some not included. The sample contains 300,000 to 350,000 clones, more than 85% of which appear only once. The rearrangement joins TRBV27 to TRBJ2-1; 10 bases align to TRBD1. This TCR came from a woman aged 25 to 45 who had recovered from COVID-19. Sequencing used PBMCs or T cells enriched from blood (not recorded which). The CDR3: CASSKTWDRGYNEQFF. CDR3 bases: TGTGCCAGCAGTAAGACCTGGGACAGGGGCTACAATGAGCAGTTCTTC.